These 3 T cell receptor beta chains were all obtained from the same sample, sequenced in a study of T-cell memory formation after mild COVID-19. A single record per CDR3 protein comes from TCRdb applying MiXCR to the 5' RACE reads. The sample lists around 200,000 distinct CDR3 sequences, 27% occurring once. The sample taken for sequencing was PBMCs or a T cell subset sorted from them (not recorded which). The receptors stem from an adult woman who had mild COVID-19 (a few samples of this study predate the infection). Cell type and time point are not known.

The chain uses TRBV20-1 and TRBJ2-4; D is perhaps TRBD1 (6 bases). The CDR3 has 14 amino acids. Germline CDR1 DFQATT, CDR2 SNEGSKA (reference sequence). V dropped 3 bases and J dropped 8 bases, with 17 bases sitting between them. CDR3 nucleotide sequence: TGCAGTGCTAGGAGGTATCACAGGGCTGACATTCAGTACTTC. Amino acids: CSARRYHRADIQYF.

The chain is built from TRBV29-1 and TRBJ1-1; the D gene is possibly TRBD1 (5 bases). V was cut by 8 bases and J by 5 bases, with 30 bases left in between. CDR1 SQVTM and CDR2 ANQGSEA come from the germline V gene. The CDR3 covers 17 residues. The CDR3 reads CSPRERQLAFWKTEAFF. The CDR3 nucleotides read TGCAGCCCCAGAGAAAGACAGTTGGCTTTCTGGAAAACTGAAGCTTTCTTT.

This chain uses TRBV12-3 or TRBV12-4 with TRBJ1-2, with 7 bases identical to TRBD1. The CDR3 consists of 17 residues. Trimming at V came to 3 bases and at J to 8 bases, leaving 18 bases not matched to a gene. The CDR3 reads CASSFGRARGREGGYTF. CDR3 DNA: TGTGCCAGCAGTTTCGGCCGAGCAAGGGGGCGCGAGGGGGGCTACACCTTC.